This is a list of T cell receptor beta chains from one sample in a study of blood T cell repertoires in COVID-19. Using immunoSEQ multiplex PCR, the repertoire was profiled, and TCRdb retains in-frame clones only, with some absent. The table records 410,000 or so clones, 70% to 90% of them present only once. The sample taken for sequencing was peripheral blood. These receptors were collected from a woman in her 40s with COVID-19, enrolled during active disease. CDR3s leave out the opening cysteine and the closing phenylalanine or tryptophan. Clone size is stated in some rows and not others, as once, few, many or a class when expanded.

>TRBV5-6|TRBJ2-5|-
ASSNYPGHIQETQY
>TRBV9|TRBJ2-1|-
ASSPGSTGLGNEQF
>TRBV19|TRBJ1-1|-
ASYGVTGGTEAF
>TRBV28|TRBJ2-7|few
ASSPTGGSYEQY
>TRBV6-5|TRBJ1-6|-
ASTRESYNSPLH
>TRBV11-2|TRBJ1-1|-
ASSLDQYTEAF
>TRBV2|TRBJ1-2|-
ASSLSGQGANYGYT
>TRBV27|TRBJ1-1|-
ASRTGTVNTEAF
>TRBV6-2/TRBV6-3|TRBJ2-5|-
ASSYGGLAGPLRETQY
>TRBV19|TRBJ2-1|few
ASSERRDSAGNEQF
>TRBV27|TRBJ2-6|-
ASSWGQTTIWANVLT
>TRBV5-1|TRBJ1-1|-
ASSLKGTGDTEAF
>TRBV28|TRBJ2-7|-
ASSLDRGVEQY
>TRBV18|TRBJ1-3|once
ASSHETGTGSLLGNTIY
>TRBV19|TRBJ1-5|-
ASSKTSGGRQPQH
>TRBV28|TRBJ1-1|-
ASSPQQDEAF
>TRBV6-5|TRBJ1-3|-
ASRRRNTIY
>TRBV7-9|TRBJ1-1|-
ASTPPRVGTEAF
>TRBV25-1|TRBJ1-1|-
ASSSGIEAF
>TRBV5-6|TRBJ2-5|-
ASSLSAGVQETQY
>TRBV27|TRBJ1-5|-
ASSGIGGTNQPQH
>TRBV28|TRBJ2-2|-
ASSSAGGSYTGELF
>TRBV6-4|TRBJ1-5|-
ASSDLVREGNQPQH
>TRBV3-1/TRBV3-2|TRBJ2-7|-
ASSQRVYEQY
>TRBV6-5|TRBJ2-1|-
ASTSWGNYNEQF
>TRBV5-1|TRBJ2-3|-
ASSSSTTSTDTQY
>TRBV4-1|TRBJ2-2|-
ASSQDRELPLNTGELF
>TRBV27|TRBJ1-4|few
ASSLSVGATNEKLF
>TRBV14|TRBJ2-1|once
ASSPFAGASYNEQF
>TRBV19|TRBJ1-5|-
ASSIVQVMGNQPQH